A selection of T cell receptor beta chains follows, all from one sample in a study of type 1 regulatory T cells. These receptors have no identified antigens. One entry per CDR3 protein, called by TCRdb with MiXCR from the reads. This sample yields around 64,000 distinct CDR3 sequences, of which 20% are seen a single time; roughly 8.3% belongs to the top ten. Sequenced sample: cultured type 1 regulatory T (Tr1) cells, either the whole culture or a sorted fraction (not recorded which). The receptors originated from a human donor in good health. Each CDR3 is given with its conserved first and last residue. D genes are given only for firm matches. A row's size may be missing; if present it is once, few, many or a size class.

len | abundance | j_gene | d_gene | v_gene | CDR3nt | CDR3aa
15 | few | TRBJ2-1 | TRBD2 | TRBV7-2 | TGTGCCAGCAGCTTAGTCGGGACTAAAGGCAATGAGCAGTTCTTC | CASSLVGTKGNEQFF
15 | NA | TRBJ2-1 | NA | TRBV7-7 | TGTGCTAGCAGCCTCACTGGGAGCTCCTACAATGAGCAGTTCTTC | CASSLTGSSYNEQFF
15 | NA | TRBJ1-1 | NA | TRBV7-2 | TGTGCCAGCAGAACCTTCTCGACAGGGAACACTGAAGCTTTCTTT | CASRTFSTGNTEAFF
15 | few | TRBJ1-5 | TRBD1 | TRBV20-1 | TGCAGTGCTAGGATTACGGGACAGCTCAATCAGCCCCAGCATTTT | CSARITGQLNQPQHF
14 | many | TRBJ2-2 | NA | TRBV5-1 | TGCGCCAGCATGTCCACAGCGAACACCGGGGAGCTGTTTTTT | CASMSTANTGELFF
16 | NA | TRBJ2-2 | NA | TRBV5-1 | TGCGCCAGCAGTGAAGACGGTCTTATAGGGGCCGGGGAGCTGTTTTTT | CASSEDGLIGAGELFF
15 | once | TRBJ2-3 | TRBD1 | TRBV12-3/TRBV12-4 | TGTGCCAGCAGCACCGGACAGGGTGGGGCAGATACGCAGTATTTT | CASSTGQGGADTQYF
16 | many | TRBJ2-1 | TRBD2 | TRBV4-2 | TGTGCCAGCAGCCAACCGACTAGCGGGTCCTACAATGAGCAGTTCTTC | CASSQPTSGSYNEQFF
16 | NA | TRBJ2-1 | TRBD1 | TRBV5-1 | TGCGCCAGCAGCCGATGGGGACAGGGGGTCCCCTATGAGCAGTTCTTC | CASSRWGQGVPYEQFF
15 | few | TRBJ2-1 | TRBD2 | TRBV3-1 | TGTGCCAGCAGCCAAGTCTCTAGCGGCTACAATGAGCAGTTCTTC | CASSQVSSGYNEQFF
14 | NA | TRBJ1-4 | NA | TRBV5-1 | TGCGCCAGCAGCTTGGTAGGGGCAGAAGGAAAACTGTTTTTT | CASSLVGAEGKLFF
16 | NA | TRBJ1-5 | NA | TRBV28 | TGTGCCAGCAGCCACAGAGCAGGACTGGGCAATCAGCCCCAGCATTTT | CASSHRAGLGNQPQHF
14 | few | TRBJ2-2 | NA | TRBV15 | TGTGCCACCAGCAGAGTGGTCTCCACCGGGGAGCTGTTTTTT | CATSRVVSTGELFF
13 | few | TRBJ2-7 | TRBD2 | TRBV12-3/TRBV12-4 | TGTGCCAGCAGTTTGGGGCGGGAGGGGAAGCAGTACTTC | CASSLGREGKQYF
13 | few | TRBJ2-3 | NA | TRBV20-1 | TGCAGTGCTGCTGACCGGTCCACAGATACGCAGTATTTT | CSAADRSTDTQYF
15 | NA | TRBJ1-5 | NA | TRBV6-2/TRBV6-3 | TGTGCCAGCAGTGCCGACAGGCGTAGCAATCAGCCCCAGCATTTT | CASSADRRSNQPQHF
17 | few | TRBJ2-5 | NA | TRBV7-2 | TGTGCCAGCAGCTTAGGGTTGAGGGGTGGAGAAGGGGGGACCCAGTACTTC | CASSLGLRGGEGGTQYF
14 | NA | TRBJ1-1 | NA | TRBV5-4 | TGTGCCAGCAGCTTGGACATCGGGGACACTGAAGCTTTCTTT | CASSLDIGDTEAFF
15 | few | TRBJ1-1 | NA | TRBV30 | TGTGCCTGCTCCCGGGACACAAGAGCAAACACTGAAGCTTTCTTT | CACSRDTRANTEAFF
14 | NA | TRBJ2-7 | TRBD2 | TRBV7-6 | TGTGCCAGCAGCCGGACTAGCGGGGTATACGAGCAGTACTTC | CASSRTSGVYEQYF
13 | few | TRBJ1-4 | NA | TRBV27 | TGTGCCAGCAGGACGTGGGGCGGTGAAAAACTGTTTTTT | CASRTWGGEKLFF
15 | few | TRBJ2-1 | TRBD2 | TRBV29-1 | TGCAGCGTACCCCGGACTAGCGGGGCCTACAATGAGCAGTTCTTC | CSVPRTSGAYNEQFF
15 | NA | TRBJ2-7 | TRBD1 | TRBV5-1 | TGCGCCAGCAGCTCCCGGGACAGTTCATACTACGAGCAGCACTTC | CASSSRDSSYYEQHF
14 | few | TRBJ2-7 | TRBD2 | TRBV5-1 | TGCGCCAGCAGCCCAACGTCTAGCGGCTACGAGCAGTACTTC | CASSPTSSGYEQYF
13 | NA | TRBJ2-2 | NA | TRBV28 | TGTGCCAGCGAGTCTGGGAACACCAGGGAGCTGTTTTTT | CASESGNTRELFF
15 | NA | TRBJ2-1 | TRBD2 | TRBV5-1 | TGCGCCAGCAGCCCGGGACTAGCGGGAGGATATGAGCAGTTCTTC | CASSPGLAGGYEQFF
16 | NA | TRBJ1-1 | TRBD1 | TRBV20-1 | TGCAGTGCTAGGCCCGGACAGGAGACTCAGAACACTGAAGCTTTCTTT | CSARPGQETQNTEAFF
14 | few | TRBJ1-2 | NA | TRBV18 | TGTGCCAGCTCACCACAAGAGGGAGTCCATGGCTACACCTTC | CASSPQEGVHGYTF
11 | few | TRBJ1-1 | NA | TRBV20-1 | TGCAGTGCTGATAGGAACACTGAAGCTTTCTTT | CSADRNTEAFF
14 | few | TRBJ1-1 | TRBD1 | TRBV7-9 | TGTGCCAGCAGCACCGGACAGGGGATCACTGAAGCTTTCTTT | CASSTGQGITEAFF
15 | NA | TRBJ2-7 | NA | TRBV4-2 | TGTGCCAGCAGCCAACAAAGGGGCTACTCCTACGAGCAGTACTTC | CASSQQRGYSYEQYF
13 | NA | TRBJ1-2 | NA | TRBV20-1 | TGCAGTGCTAGTAAAAGGACGGACTATGGCTACACCTTC | CSASKRTDYGYTF
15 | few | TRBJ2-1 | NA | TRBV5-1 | TGCGCCAGCAGGTTAGCATCCCTTTGGTTGGATGAGCAGTTCTTC | CASRLASLWLDEQFF
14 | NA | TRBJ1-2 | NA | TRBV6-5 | TGTGCCAGCAGACCCCTGGGGCAGTATGAAGGCTACACCTTC | CASRPLGQYEGYTF
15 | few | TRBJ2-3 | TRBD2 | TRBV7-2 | TGTGCCAGCAGTTTAAGCGGGAGGGCTCAAGATACGCAGTATTTT | CASSLSGRAQDTQYF
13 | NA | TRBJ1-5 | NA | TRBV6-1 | TGTGCCAGCAGTGGGACGGACGAGACGCCCCAGCATTTT | CASSGTDETPQHF
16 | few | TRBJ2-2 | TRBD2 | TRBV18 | TGTGCCAGCTCACCACAAACTAGCGGGAGAACCGGGGAGCTGTTTTTT | CASSPQTSGRTGELFF
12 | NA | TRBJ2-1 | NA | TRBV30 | TGTGCCTGGACAGCTTCCTACAATGAGCAGTTCTTC | CAWTASYNEQFF
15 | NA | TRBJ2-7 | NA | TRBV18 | TGTGCCAGCTCACCACGGGGATACACGGCCTACGAGCAGTACTTC | CASSPRGYTAYEQYF
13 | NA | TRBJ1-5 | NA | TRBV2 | TGTGCCAGCACCAGGGACATTGGCCAGCCCCAGCATTTT | CASTRDIGQPQHF
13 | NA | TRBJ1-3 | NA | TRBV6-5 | TGTGCCAGCAGACAGGGTGGGAGAAACACCATATATTTT | CASRQGGRNTIYF
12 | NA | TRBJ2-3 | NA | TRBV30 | TGTGCCTGGAGTCCCGCGGTTCTAACGCAGTATTTT | CAWSPAVLTQYF
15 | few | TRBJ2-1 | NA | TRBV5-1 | TGCGCCAGCAGCCCTTCAACGGTCACCTACAATGAGCAGTTCTTC | CASSPSTVTYNEQFF
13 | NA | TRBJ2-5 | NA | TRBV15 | TGTGCCACCAGCAGAGATTTACGAGAGACCCAGTACTTC | CATSRDLRETQYF
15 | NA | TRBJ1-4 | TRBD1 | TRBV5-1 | TGCGCCAGCAGCTTTACAGGGGGCACTAATGAAAAACTGTTTTTT | CASSFTGGTNEKLFF